This T cell receptor beta chain comes out of a study of shared clonotypes between healthy human individuals. Method: immunoSEQ multiplex PCR; TCRdb's copy keeps in-frame clones and lacks some. The data hold 750,000 to 1,000,000 clones, with 80% to 95% observed a single time. The CDR3 length is 12 residues. Per germline, CDR1 SGHNT and CDR2 YYREEE (reference sequence). V lost 3 bases and J 14 bases, leaving 16 bases between the germline ends. The naive CD8 fraction comprised CD45RO-negative cells positively selected for CCR7 and excluded terminally differentiated effector memory CD45RA+ cells. This chain links TRBV5-4 with TRBJ2-3; either TRBD1 or TRBD2 may fit D (5 bases each). This clonotype originated in a young man in good health. The source material was naive CD8+ T cells sorted from blood. CDR3 amino acids: CASSSGWGPTYF. CDR3 in DNA: TGTGCCAGCAGCTCGGGGTGGGGACCTACGTATTTT.